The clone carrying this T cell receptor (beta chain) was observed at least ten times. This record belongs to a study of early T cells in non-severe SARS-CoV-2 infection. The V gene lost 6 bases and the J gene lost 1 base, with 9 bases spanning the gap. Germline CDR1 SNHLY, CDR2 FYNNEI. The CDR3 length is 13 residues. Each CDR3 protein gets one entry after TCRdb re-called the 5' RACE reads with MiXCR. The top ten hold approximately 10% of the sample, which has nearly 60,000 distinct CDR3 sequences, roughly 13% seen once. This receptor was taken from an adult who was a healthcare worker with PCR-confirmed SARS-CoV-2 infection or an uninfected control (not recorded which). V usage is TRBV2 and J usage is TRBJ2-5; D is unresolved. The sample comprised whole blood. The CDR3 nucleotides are TGTGCCAGCAGGAAGGGCAGCCAAGAGACCCAGTACTTC. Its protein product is CASRKGSQETQYF.